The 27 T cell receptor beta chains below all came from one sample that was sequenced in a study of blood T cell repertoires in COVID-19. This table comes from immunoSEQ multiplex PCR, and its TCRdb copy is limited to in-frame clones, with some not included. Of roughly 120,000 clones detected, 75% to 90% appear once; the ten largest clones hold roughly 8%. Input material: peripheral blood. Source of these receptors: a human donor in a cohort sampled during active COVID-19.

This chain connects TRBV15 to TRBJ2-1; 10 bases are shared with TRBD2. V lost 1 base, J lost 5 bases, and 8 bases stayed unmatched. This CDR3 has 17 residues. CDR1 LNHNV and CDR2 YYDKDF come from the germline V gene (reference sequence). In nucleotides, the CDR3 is TGTGCCACCAGCAGAGGGGCCCTAGCGGGAGAGCACAATGAGCAGTTCTTC. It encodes CATSRGALAGEHNEQFF. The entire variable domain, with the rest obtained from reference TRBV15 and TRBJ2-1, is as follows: DAMVIQNPRYQVTQFGKPVTLSCSQTLNHNVMYWYQQKSSQAPKLLFHYYDKDFNNEADTPDNFQSRRPNTSFCFLDIRSPGLGDTAMYLCATSRGALAGEHNEQFFGPGTRLTVL.

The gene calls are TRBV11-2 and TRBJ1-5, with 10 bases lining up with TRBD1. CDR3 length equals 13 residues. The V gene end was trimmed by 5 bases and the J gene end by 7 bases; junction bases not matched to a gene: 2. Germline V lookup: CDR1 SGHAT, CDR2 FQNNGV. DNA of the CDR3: TGTGCCAGCAGCCGGACAGGGGGACAGCCCCAGCATTTT. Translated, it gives CASSRTGGQPQHF.

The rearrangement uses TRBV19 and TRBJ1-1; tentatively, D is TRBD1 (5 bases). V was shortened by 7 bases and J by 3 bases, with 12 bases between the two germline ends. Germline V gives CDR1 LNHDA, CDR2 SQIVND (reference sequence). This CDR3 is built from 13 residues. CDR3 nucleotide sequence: TGTGCCAGTACATGGGCCAGGGACACTGAAGCTTTCTTT. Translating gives CASTWARDTEAFF.

This CDR3 reads CASSLATGDGYTF. The CDR3, as DNA: TGTGCCAGCAGCTTAGCCACAGGGGACGGCTACACCTTC. The chain couples TRBV7-2 to TRBJ1-2; TRBD1 agrees at 7 bases. CDR3 length: 13 amino acids. The germline CDR1 and CDR2 sequences are SGHTA and FQGNSA. J lost 8 bases, V lost 0 bases, and 3 bases had no gene match.

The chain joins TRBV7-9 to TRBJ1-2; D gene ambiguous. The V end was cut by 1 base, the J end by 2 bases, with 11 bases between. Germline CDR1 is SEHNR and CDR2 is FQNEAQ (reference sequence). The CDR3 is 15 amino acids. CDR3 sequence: CASSLEVTLNYGYTF. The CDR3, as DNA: TGTGCCAGCAGCTTAGAAGTGACACTCAACTATGGCTACACCTTC.

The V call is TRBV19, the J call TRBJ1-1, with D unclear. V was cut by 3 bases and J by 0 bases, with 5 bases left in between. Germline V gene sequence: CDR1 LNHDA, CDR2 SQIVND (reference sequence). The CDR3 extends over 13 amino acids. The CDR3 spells CASSIEMNTEAFF. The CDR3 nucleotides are TGTGCCAGTAGTATCGAGATGAACACTGAAGCTTTCTTT.

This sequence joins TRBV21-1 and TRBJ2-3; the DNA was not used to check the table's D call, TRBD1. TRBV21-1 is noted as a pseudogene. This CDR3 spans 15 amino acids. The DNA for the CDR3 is TGTGCCAGCAGCAAAACAGGAAAGCTCACAGATACGCAGTATTTT. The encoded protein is CASSKTGKLTDTQYF.

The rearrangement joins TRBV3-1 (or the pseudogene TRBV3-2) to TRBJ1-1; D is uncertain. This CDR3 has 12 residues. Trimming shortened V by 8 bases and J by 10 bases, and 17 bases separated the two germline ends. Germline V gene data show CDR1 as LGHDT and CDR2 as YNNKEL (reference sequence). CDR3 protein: CASVREGVPAFF. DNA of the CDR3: TGTGCCAGCGTCCGGGAGGGAGTCCCAGCTTTCTTT.

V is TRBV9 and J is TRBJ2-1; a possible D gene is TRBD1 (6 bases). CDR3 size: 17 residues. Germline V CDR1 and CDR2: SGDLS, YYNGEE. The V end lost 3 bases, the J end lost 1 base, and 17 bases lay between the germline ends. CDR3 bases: TGTGCCAGCAGCGACGGAATTACAGGGCCTTCCTACAATGAGCAGTTCTTC. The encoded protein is CASSDGITGPSYNEQFF. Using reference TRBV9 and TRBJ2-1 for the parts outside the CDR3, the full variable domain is DSGVTQTPKHLITATGQRVTLRCSPRSGDLSVYWYQQSLDQGLQFLIQYYNGEERAKGNILERFSAQQFPDLHSELNLSSLELGDSALYFCASSDGITGPSYNEQFFGPGTRLTVL.

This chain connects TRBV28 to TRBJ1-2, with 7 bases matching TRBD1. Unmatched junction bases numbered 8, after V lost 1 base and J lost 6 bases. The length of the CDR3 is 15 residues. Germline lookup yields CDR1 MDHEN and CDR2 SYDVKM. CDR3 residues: CASSLFPGQVDGYTF. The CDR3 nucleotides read TGTGCCAGCAGTTTATTCCCCGGACAGGTTGATGGCTACACCTTC.

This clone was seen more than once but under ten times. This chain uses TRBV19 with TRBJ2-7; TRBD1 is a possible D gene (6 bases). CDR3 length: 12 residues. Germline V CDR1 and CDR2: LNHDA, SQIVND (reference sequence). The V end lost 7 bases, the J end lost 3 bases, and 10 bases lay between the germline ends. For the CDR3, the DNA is TGTGCCAGTACGGGCAGGGGCTACGAGCAGTACTTC. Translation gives CASTGRGYEQYF. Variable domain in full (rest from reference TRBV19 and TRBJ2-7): DGGITQSPKYLFRKEGQNVTLSCEQNLNHDAMYWYRQDPGQGLRLIYYSQIVNDFQKGDIAEGYSVSREKKESFPLTVTSAQKNPTAFYLCASTGRGYEQYFGPGTRLTVT.

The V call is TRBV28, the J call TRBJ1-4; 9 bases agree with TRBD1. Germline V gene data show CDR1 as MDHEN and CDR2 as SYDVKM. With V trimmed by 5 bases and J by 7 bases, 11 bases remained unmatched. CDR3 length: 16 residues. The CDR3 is CASSPIQGAPGEKLFF. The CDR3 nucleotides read TGTGCCAGCAGTCCGATACAGGGGGCGCCGGGTGAAAAACTGTTTTTT.

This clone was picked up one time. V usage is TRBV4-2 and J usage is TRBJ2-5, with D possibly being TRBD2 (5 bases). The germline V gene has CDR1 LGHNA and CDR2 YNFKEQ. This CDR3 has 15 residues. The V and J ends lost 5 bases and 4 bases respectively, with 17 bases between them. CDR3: CASSAQTIGTETQYF. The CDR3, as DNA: TGTGCCAGCAGCGCCCAGACTATCGGTACAGAGACCCAGTACTTC.

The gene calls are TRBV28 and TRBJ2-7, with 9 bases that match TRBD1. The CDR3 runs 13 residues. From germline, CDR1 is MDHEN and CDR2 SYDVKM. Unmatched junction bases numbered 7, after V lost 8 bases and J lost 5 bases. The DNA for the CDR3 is TGTGCCAGCGGGGGACAGGGTAGCCACGAGCAGTACTTC. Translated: CASGGQGSHEQYF.

The CDR3 protein is CASSLDSQNTEAFF. As DNA, the CDR3 is TGTGCCAGCAGCTTAGATAGCCAGAACACTGAAGCTTTCTTT. The chain couples TRBV11-3 to TRBJ1-1; no reliable D call. The CDR3 is 14 residues long. V was clipped by 0 bases and J by 1 base, with 6 bases between them. The V gene's germline CDR1 is SGHNT and CDR2 YENEEA.

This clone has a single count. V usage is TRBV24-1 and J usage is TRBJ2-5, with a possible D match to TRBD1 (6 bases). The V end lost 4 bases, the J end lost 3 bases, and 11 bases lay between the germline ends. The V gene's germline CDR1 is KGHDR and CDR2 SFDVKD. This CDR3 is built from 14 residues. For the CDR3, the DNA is TGTGCCACCAGTGACGGGACACTAGAAGAGACCCAGTACTTC. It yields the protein CATSDGTLEETQYF.

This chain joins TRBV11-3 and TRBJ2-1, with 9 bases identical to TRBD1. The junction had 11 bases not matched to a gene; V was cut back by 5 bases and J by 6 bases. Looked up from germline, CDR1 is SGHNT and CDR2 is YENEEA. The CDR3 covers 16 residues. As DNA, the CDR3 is TGTGCCAGCAGCCGGACCCTGGGACAGGGCGCCAATGAGCAGTTCTTC. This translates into CASSRTLGQGANEQFF.

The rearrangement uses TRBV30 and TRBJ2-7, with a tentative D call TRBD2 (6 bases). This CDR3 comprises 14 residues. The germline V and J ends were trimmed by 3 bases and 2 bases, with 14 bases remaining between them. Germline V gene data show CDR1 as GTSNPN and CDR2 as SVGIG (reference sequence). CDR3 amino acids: CAWRGGTAAYEQYF. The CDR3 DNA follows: TGTGCCTGGAGAGGCGGGACTGCAGCCTACGAGCAGTACTTC.

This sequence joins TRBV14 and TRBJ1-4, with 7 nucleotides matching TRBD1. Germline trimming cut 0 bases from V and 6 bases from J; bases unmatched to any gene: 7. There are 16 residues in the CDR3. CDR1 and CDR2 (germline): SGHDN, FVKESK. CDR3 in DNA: TGTGCCAGCAGCCAAGAAATGACAGGGCTGGATGAAAAACTGTTTTTT. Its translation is CASSQEMTGLDEKLFF. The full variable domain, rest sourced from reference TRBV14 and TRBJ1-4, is EAGVTQFPSHSVIEKGQTVTLRCDPISGHDNLYWYRRVMGKEIKFLLHFVKESKQDESGMPNNRFLAERTGGTYSTLKVQPAELEDSGVYFCASSQEMTGLDEKLFFGSGTQLSVL.

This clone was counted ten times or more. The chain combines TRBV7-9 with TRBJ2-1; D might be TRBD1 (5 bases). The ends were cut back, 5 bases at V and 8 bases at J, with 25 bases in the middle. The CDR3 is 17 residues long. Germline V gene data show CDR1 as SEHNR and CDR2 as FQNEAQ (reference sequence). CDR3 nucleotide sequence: TGTGCCAGCAGCCCTACGCTTACAGGTCGCCCCAGGGATGAGCAGTTCTTC. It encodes CASSPTLTGRPRDEQFF.

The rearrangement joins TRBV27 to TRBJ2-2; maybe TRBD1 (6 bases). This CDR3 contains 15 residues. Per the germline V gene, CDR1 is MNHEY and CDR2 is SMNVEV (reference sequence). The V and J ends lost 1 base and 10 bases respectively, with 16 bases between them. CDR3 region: CASSLFGQPILELFF. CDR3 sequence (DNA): TGTGCCAGCAGTTTATTCGGACAGCCAATTTTGGAGCTGTTTTTT.

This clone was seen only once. CDR3: CSAQGSNTGELFF. DNA for the CDR3: TGCAGCGCACAGGGGAGTAACACCGGGGAGCTGTTTTTT. The chain is built from TRBV29-1 and TRBJ2-2; 7 bases are a match to TRBD1. Germline CDR1 is SQVTM and CDR2 is ANQGSEA. CDR3 length: 13 residues. With V trimmed by 7 bases and J by 2 bases, 4 bases remained unmatched.

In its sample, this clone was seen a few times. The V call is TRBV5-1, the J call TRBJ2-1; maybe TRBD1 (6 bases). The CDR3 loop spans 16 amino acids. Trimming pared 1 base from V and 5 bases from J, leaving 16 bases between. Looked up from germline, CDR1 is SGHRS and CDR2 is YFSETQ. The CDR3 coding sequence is TGCGCCAGCAGCTTGTTCGGAGCAGGGGTAAACAATGAGCAGTTCTTC. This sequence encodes CASSLFGAGVNNEQFF.

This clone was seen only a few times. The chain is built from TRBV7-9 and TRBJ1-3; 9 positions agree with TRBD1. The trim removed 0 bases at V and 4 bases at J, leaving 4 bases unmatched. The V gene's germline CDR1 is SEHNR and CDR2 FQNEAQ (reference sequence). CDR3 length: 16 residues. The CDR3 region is CASSLAGQGWGNTIYF. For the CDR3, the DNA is TGTGCCAGCAGCTTAGCTGGACAGGGGTGGGGAAACACCATATATTTT.

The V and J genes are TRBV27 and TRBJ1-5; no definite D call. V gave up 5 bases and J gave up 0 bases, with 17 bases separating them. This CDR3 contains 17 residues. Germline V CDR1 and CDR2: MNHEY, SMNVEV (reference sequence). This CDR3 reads CASSTTRPVYSNQPQHF. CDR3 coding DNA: TGTGCCAGCAGTACCACGAGGCCCGTCTATAGCAATCAGCCCCAGCATTTT.

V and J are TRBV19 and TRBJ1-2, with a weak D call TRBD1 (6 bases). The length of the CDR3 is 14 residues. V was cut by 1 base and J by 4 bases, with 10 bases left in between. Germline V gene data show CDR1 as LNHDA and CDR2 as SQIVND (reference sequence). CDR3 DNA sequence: TGTGCCAGTAGTATAGCGGGGGGCGCCTATGGCTACACCTTC. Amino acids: CASSIAGGAYGYTF. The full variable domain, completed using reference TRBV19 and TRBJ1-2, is DGGITQSPKYLFRKEGQNVTLSCEQNLNHDAMYWYRQDPGQGLRLIYYSQIVNDFQKGDIAEGYSVSREKKESFPLTVTSAQKNPTAFYLCASSIAGGAYGYTFGSGTRLTVV.

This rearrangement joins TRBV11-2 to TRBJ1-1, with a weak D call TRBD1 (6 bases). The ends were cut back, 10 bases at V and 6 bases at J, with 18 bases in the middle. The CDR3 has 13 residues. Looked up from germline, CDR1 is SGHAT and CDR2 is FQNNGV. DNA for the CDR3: TGTGCCATTGGGGGCGGGCCAGGCGCTGAAGCTTTCTTT. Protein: CAIGGGPGAEAFF.